Presented here are 23 T cell receptor beta chains from one specimen sequenced in a study of T-cell memory formation after mild COVID-19. Each CDR3 protein gets one entry after TCRdb re-called the 5' RACE reads with MiXCR. In the table there are roughly 500,000 distinct CDR3 sequences, 20% of which are singletons. Sequenced material: PBMCs or a T cell subset sorted from them (not recorded which). The receptor set was obtained from an adult woman who had mild COVID-19 (a few samples of this study predate the infection). Cell type and time point are not known.

J is TRBJ2-5 and V is TRBV10-3; 11 nucleotides match TRBD1. The CDR3 extends over 16 amino acids. The junction had 8 bases not matched to a gene; V was cut back by 3 bases and J by 5 bases. Germline CDR1 reads ENHRY; CDR2 reads SYGVKD. CDR3 nucleotides: TGTGCCATCAGTGACCCTCGGACAGGGGGCGCCGAGACCCAGTACTTC. Protein sequence: CAISDPRTGGAETQYF.

The V gene is TRBV7-9, the J gene TRBJ2-7; D remains ambiguous. V was pared by 5 bases and J by 2 bases, with 13 bases between. Germline V gene data show CDR1 as SEHNR and CDR2 as FQNEAQ (reference sequence). The CDR3 consists of 14 residues. CDR3 sequence: CASSPDRLTYEQYF. DNA for the CDR3: TGTGCCAGCAGCCCGGACCGGCTTACCTACGAGCAGTACTTC.

This clonotype showed up just a few times. The chain recombines TRBV6-2 or TRBV6-3 with TRBJ1-5; D is ambiguous. The CDR3 runs 14 residues. The ends were cut back, 2 bases at V and 2 bases at J, with 7 bases in the middle. CDR1 and CDR2 (germline): MNHEY, SVGEGT. The CDR3 DNA is TGTGCCAGCAGTTACCTTGGGCGCAATCAGCCCCAGCATTTT. It codes for CASSYLGRNQPQHF.

The rearrangement uses TRBV29-1 and TRBJ1-1; tentative D call: TRBD1 (5 bases). The germline V and J ends were trimmed by 6 bases and 2 bases, with 16 bases remaining between them. CDR1 and CDR2 from the germline V gene are SQVTM and ANQGSEA. This CDR3 is built from 14 residues. The chain's CDR3 is CSVVGRDGNTEAFF. The CDR3 DNA reads TGCAGCGTGGTGGGTCGGGACGGAAACACTGAAGCTTTCTTT. The full variable domain, its missing parts supplied by reference TRBV29-1 and TRBJ1-1, is SAVISQKPSRDICQRGTSLTIQCQVDSQVTMMFWYRQQPGQSLTLIATANQGSEATYESGFVIDKFPISRPNLTFSTLTVSNMSPEDSSIYLCSVVGRDGNTEAFFGQGTRLTVV.

This chain uses TRBV7-8 with TRBJ2-7, with D perhaps matching TRBD1 (6 bases). CDR3 length: 15 amino acids. Trimming removed 5 bases from V and 4 bases from J, with 18 bases in between. The germline V gene encodes CDR1 SGHVS and CDR2 FQNEAQ. The DNA for the CDR3 is TGTGCCAGCAGCCCCAGGGGCCCTCAGGGGTACGAGCAGTACTTC. The encoded protein is CASSPRGPQGYEQYF.

In its sample, this clonotype was seen a few times. V usage is TRBV6-6 and J usage is TRBJ1-1; D not certain. Trimming shortened V by 6 bases and J by 3 bases, and 5 bases separated the two germline ends. Germline V gene sequence: CDR1 MNHNY, CDR2 SVGAGI (reference sequence). CDR3 length equals 11 residues. DNA for the CDR3: TGTGCCAGCAGCTGGGACACTGAAGCTTTCTTT. Translating gives CASSWDTEAFF.

V and J are TRBV24-1 and TRBJ1-5; TRBD1 agrees at 11 bases. The CDR3 contains 18 residues. Germline V gene data show CDR1 as KGHDR and CDR2 as SFDVKD. The junction had 9 bases not matched to a gene; V was cut back by 4 bases and J by 2 bases. The CDR3 is CATSESPGQGDGNQPQHF. As DNA, the CDR3 is TGTGCCACCAGTGAGTCACCGGGACAGGGGGATGGCAATCAGCCCCAGCATTTT.

V is TRBV6-6 and J is TRBJ2-5, with 9 bases that match TRBD1. The CDR3 is made up of 15 amino acids. The V gene's germline CDR1 is MNHNY and CDR2 SVGAGI (reference sequence). V gave up 0 bases and J gave up 5 bases; unmatched junction bases: 4. In DNA form, the CDR3 reads TGTGCCAGCAGTTACTCGGGACAGGGCCTCGAGACCCAGTACTTC. This translates into CASSYSGQGLETQYF.

This chain uses TRBV7-9 with TRBJ2-7; D call uncertain. The V gene's germline CDR1 is SEHNR and CDR2 FQNEAQ (reference sequence). CDR3 length: 13 residues. The germline V and J ends were trimmed by 3 bases and 3 bases, with 9 bases remaining between them. For the CDR3, the DNA is TGTGCCAGCAGCTTTACAGACCGCTACGAGCAGTACTTC. Translated: CASSFTDRYEQYF.

V is TRBV2 and J is TRBJ1-5, with TRBD1 identical over 8 bases. CDR1 and CDR2 (germline): SNHLY, FYNNEI. Trimming cost V 3 bases and J 0 bases; bases outside gene matches: 4. This CDR3 comprises 16 residues. The CDR3 coding sequence is TGTGCCAGCAGTGAGGACAGGGTCGTTAGCAATCAGCCCCAGCATTTT. Protein sequence: CASSEDRVVSNQPQHF.

The chain combines TRBV6-2 or TRBV6-3 with TRBJ2-1, with TRBD2 matching 9 bases. Germline CDR1 is MNHEY and CDR2 is SVGEGT. CDR3 length: 15 amino acids. With V trimmed by 10 bases and J by 4 bases, 11 bases remained unmatched. The CDR3 loop is CATNSGGRGYNEQFF. The CDR3 region has the DNA TGTGCCACCAATAGCGGGGGCCGGGGTTACAATGAGCAGTTCTTC.

This clonotype was detected only a few times. The chain combines TRBV12-3 or TRBV12-4 with TRBJ2-4; 9 bases align to TRBD1. The V and J ends lost 4 bases and 4 bases, in that order; junction bases with no gene match: 5. This CDR3 contains 15 residues. The CDR3: CASSYSGTGKNIQYF. The CDR3 DNA is TGTGCCAGCAGTTACTCCGGGACAGGGAAAAACATTCAGTACTTC.

This clonotype turned up a few times. The chain carries TRBV4-1 and TRBJ2-7; D may match TRBD1 or TRBD2 (5 bases each). V was trimmed by 6 bases and J by 0 bases, leaving 15 bases between them. Germline CDR1 and CDR2: MGHRA and YSYEKL. The CDR3 runs to 15 residues. This chain's CDR3 is CASSREGTSSYEQYF. CDR3 sequence (DNA): TGCGCCAGCAGTCGCGAGGGGACGAGCTCCTACGAGCAGTACTTC.

This clonotype was picked up many times. The rearrangement joins TRBV5-1 to TRBJ2-1, with D possibly TRBD2 on 6 matching bases. Germline V lookup: CDR1 SGHRS, CDR2 YFSETQ. The V end lost 4 bases, the J end lost 0 bases, and 17 bases lay between the germline ends. CDR3 length equals 17 residues. Here the CDR3 DNA reads TGCGCCAGCAGCCCCGGCGGGGCTCCAAGCTCCTACAATGAGCAGTTCTTC. Translation: CASSPGGAPSSYNEQFF.

V is TRBV15 and J is TRBJ2-1, with 7 bases fitting TRBD2. The ends lost 8 bases at V and 5 bases at J; junction bases unmatched: 9. The CDR3 spans 14 residues. Germline-derived CDR1 and CDR2 are LNHNV and YYDKDF (reference sequence). The CDR3 DNA follows: TGTGCCACCGCTAGGCGGGAGCACCACAATGAGCAGTTCTTC. This gives the protein CATARREHHNEQFF.

This clonotype was seen a handful of times. The chain employs TRBV7-2 and TRBJ2-2, with 10 bases that match TRBD2. Germline CDR1 and CDR2: SGHTA and FQGNSA. Trimming took 0 bases from V and 5 from J; bases not matched to a gene: 3. The CDR3 sequence is 16 residues long. This CDR3 is CASSLARAGGTGELFF. The DNA of the CDR3 is TGTGCCAGCAGCTTAGCCCGAGCGGGAGGGACCGGGGAGCTGTTTTTT.

The chain links TRBV5-8 to TRBJ2-7; D possibly corresponds to TRBD2 (6 bases). The CDR3 is made up of 14 amino acids. The germline V and J ends were trimmed by 4 bases and 6 bases, with 17 bases remaining between them. Germline V gives CDR1 SGHTS, CDR2 YDEGEE. For the CDR3, the DNA is TGTGCCAGCAGCCTCGGGACTTGGTTAGGCGAGCAGTACTTC. This sequence encodes CASSLGTWLGEQYF. Full variable domain (rest looked up from reference TRBV5-8 and TRBJ2-7): EAGVTQSPTHLIKTRGQQATLRCSPISGHTSVYWYQQALGLGLQFLLWYDEGEERNRGNFPPRFSGRQFPNYSSELNVNALELEDSALYLCASSLGTWLGEQYFGPGTRLTVT.

There are a few counts of this clonotype. This chain connects TRBV27 to TRBJ2-7, with unresolved D. The germline CDR1 and CDR2 sequences are MNHEY and SMNVEV (reference sequence). The CDR3 loop spans 11 amino acids. Trimming removed 10 bases from V and 2 bases from J, with 9 bases in between. The CDR3 here is CANPNPYEQYF. CDR3 bases: TGTGCCAACCCTAATCCCTACGAGCAGTACTTC.

Points on this clonotype: At one end, the junction sequence differs from germline, possibly due to a read error. The gene calls are TRBV7-2 and TRBJ1-4; D may be TRBD1 (5 bases). Germline V gene sequence: CDR1 SGHTA, CDR2 FQGNSA. The length of the CDR3 is 14 residues. This CDR3 reads CASSLAGAQEKLFF. The CDR3 bases are TGTGCCAGCAGCCTAGCTGGGGCTCAAGAAAAACTGTTTTTT.

The chain recombines TRBV19 with TRBJ2-5; D is undetermined. The CDR3 is made up of 15 amino acids. CDR1 is LNHDA and CDR2 is SQIVND in the germline V gene (reference sequence). Trimming took off 4 bases at V and 0 bases at J, with 12 bases between the two ends. CDR3 coding DNA: TGTGCCAGTAGTACCTTCGACACTGACCAAGAGACCCAGTACTTC. It yields the protein CASSTFDTDQETQYF.

This chain connects TRBV18 to TRBJ2-7; 9 bases are a match to TRBD2. V was clipped by 1 base and J by 2 bases; unmatched bases: 6. The CDR3 runs 16 residues. Germline CDR1 KGHSH, CDR2 LQKENI. As DNA, the CDR3 is TGTGCCAGCTCACCACTTGAGCGGGGGGCAACCTACGAGCAGTACTTC. Residues: CASSPLERGATYEQYF. Looking up the rest from reference TRBV18 and TRBJ2-7 gives the full variable domain: NAGVMQNPRHLVRRRGQEARLRCSPMKGHSHVYWYRQLPEEGLKFMVYLQKENIIDESGMPKERFSAEFPKEGPSILRIQQVVRGDSAAYFCASSPLERGATYEQYFGPGTRLTVT.

A few counts support this clonotype. J is TRBJ1-2 and V is TRBV11-1; 9 nucleotides align to TRBD1. V dropped 5 bases and J dropped 7; count of bases not matched to a gene: 5. Germline V gives CDR1 SGHAT, CDR2 FQDESV (reference sequence). The length of the CDR3 is 13 residues. CDR3 coding DNA: TGTGCCAGCAGCGTAGGGACAGGGCTTGGCTACACCTTC. This encodes CASSVGTGLGYTF.

The genes are TRBV15 and TRBJ2-3; D is ambiguous. Trimming removed 1 base from V and 6 bases from J, with 8 bases in between. Germline V lookup: CDR1 LNHNV, CDR2 YYDKDF (reference sequence). This CDR3 is 13 amino acids long. The CDR3 is CATSRGLGDTQYF. The CDR3 nucleotides read TGTGCCACCAGCAGAGGGTTAGGGGATACGCAGTATTTT.